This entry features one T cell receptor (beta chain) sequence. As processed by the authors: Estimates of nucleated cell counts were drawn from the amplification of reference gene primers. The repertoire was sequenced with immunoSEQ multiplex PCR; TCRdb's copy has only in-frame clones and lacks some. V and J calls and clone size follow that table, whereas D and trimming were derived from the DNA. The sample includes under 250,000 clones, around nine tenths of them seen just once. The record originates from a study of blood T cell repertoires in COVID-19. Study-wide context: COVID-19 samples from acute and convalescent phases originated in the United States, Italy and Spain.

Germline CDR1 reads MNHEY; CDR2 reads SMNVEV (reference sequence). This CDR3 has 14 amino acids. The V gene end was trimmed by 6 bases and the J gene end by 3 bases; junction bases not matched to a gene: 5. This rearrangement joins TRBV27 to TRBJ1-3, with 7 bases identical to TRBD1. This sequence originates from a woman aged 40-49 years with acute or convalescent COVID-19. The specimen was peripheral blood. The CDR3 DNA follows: TGTGCCAGCAGCCCGACAGGGAATGGAAACACCATATATTTT. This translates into CASSPTGNGNTIYF.